The 5 T cell receptor beta chains in this list originate from one sample, sequenced in a study of CD8 T cells in ankylosing spondylitis. MiXCR was run by TCRdb on the 5' RACE reads, yielding one entry per CDR3 protein. The data hold just over 350,000 distinct CDR3 sequences, with approximately 22% observed a single time. Sequencing was carried out using blood, either unsorted or a sorted T cell fraction (not recorded which). The receptors come from a male donor with ankylosing spondylitis or in good health (not recorded which).

The chain has TRBV27 and TRBJ2-5, with 10 bases that match TRBD2. CDR1 is MNHEY and CDR2 is SMNVEV in the germline V gene (reference sequence). The V gene end was trimmed by 3 bases and the J gene end by 5 bases; junction bases not matched to a gene: 6. CDR3 length: 15 residues. CDR3 in DNA: TGTGCCAGCAGTTTCGGGACTAGCGACTCGGAGACCCAGTACTTC. Protein product: CASSFGTSDSETQYF.

V is TRBV5-5 and J is TRBJ1-3; no clear D. The ends were cut back, 5 bases at V and 9 bases at J, with 15 bases in the middle. The V gene's germline CDR1 is SGHKS and CDR2 YYEKEE (reference sequence). This CDR3 is 13 amino acids long. CDR3 nucleotides: TGTGCCAGCAGTCCCATCTCCGTAGGCACCATATATTTT. Translating it yields CASSPISVGTIYF.

This clonotype was observed a single time. This chain joins TRBV21-1 and TRBJ2-7; the D call of TRBD1 is as the table states it, not checked on the DNA. TRBV21-1 is annotated as a pseudogene. The CDR3 covers 10 residues. As DNA, the CDR3 is TGTGCCCCCGCCGGGGGCGAGCAGTACTTC. Protein: CAPAGGEQYF.

This chain connects TRBV2 to TRBJ2-7; 9 nucleotides match TRBD1. This CDR3 has 15 residues. Germline CDR1 and CDR2: SNHLY and FYNNEI. Germline trimming cut 5 bases from V and 1 base from J; bases unmatched to any gene: 6. CDR3 amino acids: CASSYDRGISYEQYF. The CDR3, as DNA: TGTGCCAGCAGTTACGACAGGGGGATTTCCTACGAGCAGTACTTC.

This clonotype has more than one count but fewer than ten. This chain joins TRBV20-1 and TRBJ1-5; a possible D gene is TRBD1 (5 bases). The CDR3 has 16 amino acids. V was clipped by 6 bases and J by 0 bases, with 18 bases between them. The germline CDR1 and CDR2 sequences are DFQATT and SNEGSKA (reference sequence). CDR3 DNA sequence: TGCAGTGCGGCGGTACGGGGGGAACATAGCAATCAGCCCCAGCATTTT. It translates to CSAAVRGEHSNQPQHF.